This T cell receptor beta chain was obtained from a study of blood T cell repertoires in COVID-19. Study-level background: COVID-19 samples, acute and convalescent, were from the United States, Italy and Spain. PBMCs, B-cell-depleted T cells, or T cells provided the cDNA or gDNA that made up the material.

Original processing methods: Reference gene primer amplification gave nucleated cell count estimates. Assay: immunoSEQ multiplex PCR; the TCRdb copy retains only in-frame clones and omits some. V and J calls and clone size follow that table, whereas D and trimming were derived from the DNA. The sample has around 230,000 clones; over 80% are singletons. Trimming removed 6 bases from V and 4 bases from J; junction bases left unmatched: 8. Germline CDR1 reads MNHEY; CDR2 reads SMNVEV (reference sequence). The CDR3 extends over 14 amino acids. The clonotype originates from a man in his forties or fifties with acute or convalescent COVID-19. Input material: peripheral blood. This chain uses TRBV27 with TRBJ1-2, with 7 bases identical to TRBD1. CDR3 amino acids: CASSTRQGPYGYTF. The CDR3, as DNA: TGTGCCAGCAGCACCCGACAGGGACCCTATGGCTACACCTTC.